This TCR beta chain appears in the sequencing data of a study of blood T cell repertoires in COVID-19. Clones were read by immunoSEQ multiplex PCR, and TCRdb kept only the in-frame ones, dropping some. The repertoire holds a few hundred thousand clones, with approximately 79% as singletons. The CDR3 is 13 residues long. Germline-derived CDR1 and CDR2 are SQVTM and ANQGSEA. The trim removed 5 bases at V and 8 bases at J, leaving 7 bases unmatched. This TCR was sampled from a man aged 25 to 40 with acute COVID-19. This chain links TRBV29-1 with TRBJ2-2, with TRBD2 identical over 8 bases. Sequences were obtained from PBMCs or T cells enriched from blood (not recorded which). CDR3 protein: CSVRRGGLGELFF. The CDR3 DNA is TGCAGCGTTCGTCGGGGGGGTCTTGGGGAGCTGTTTTTT.